The subject of this entry is one T cell receptor (beta chain). Its target is unknown. Clones were read by immunoSEQ multiplex PCR, and TCRdb kept only the in-frame ones, dropping some. The sample lists tens of thousands of clones, about nine tenths occurring once. Each patient experienced a relapse that followed autologous stem cell transplantation, and brentuximab vedotin exposure varied. This sample stems from a study of PD-1 blockade in classical Hodgkin lymphoma. There are 16 residues in the CDR3. V was trimmed by 6 bases and J by 1 base, leaving 15 bases between them. Germline CDR1 and CDR2: KGHSH and LQKENI. Study findings and constraints: Nivolumab initiation under 1 year post-ASCT meant exclusion. Factors driving the repertoire differences, possibly disease activity or prior therapy, remain undefined. Before treatment, TCR diversity in newly diagnosed patients was reportedly lower than in healthy donors. CD4+ but not CD8+ TCR diversity rose significantly by C4D1.

The chain has TRBV18 and TRBJ2-2, with D unclear. The source is a human donor with classical Hodgkin lymphoma. The sample was peripheral blood mononuclear cells (PBMCs), taken at baseline. The CDR3 nucleotides read TGTGCCAGCTCCGCGGTGGCCCCCCAGAACACCGGGGAGCTGTTTTTT. Protein: CASSAVAPQNTGELFF.